The 14 T cell receptor beta chains below were found in one sample sequenced in a study of T cell repertoires in cytomegalovirus infection. MiXCR, applied by TCRdb to the reads, yields one record per CDR3 protein. The sample consists of 650,000 to 850,000 distinct CDR3 sequences, 25% to 35% of them appearing once. These receptors are not linked to any known antigen. This material consisted of cultured CD8+ T cells from PBMCs, taken from culture after CMV antigen stimulation. All receptors come from a human donor in good health (CMV status not recorded). Some clones in this sample may be carry-over from other donors' samples.

This clonotype has only a few counts. J is TRBJ1-1 and V is TRBV6-1; 11 positions match TRBD1. CDR1 MNHNS and CDR2 SASEGT come from the germline V gene. This CDR3 has 14 residues. Trimming removed 5 bases from V and 4 bases from J; junction bases left unmatched: 3. In DNA, the CDR3 is TGTGCCAGCAGTCGGGACAGGGGGAGCACTGAAGCTTTCTTT. It specifies CASSRDRGSTEAFF.

This clonotype was picked up a small number of times. The chain recombines TRBV12-3 or TRBV12-4 with TRBJ1-5; D is undetermined. V was cut by 6 bases and J by 4 bases, with 16 bases left in between. The CDR3 has 15 amino acids. In DNA form, the CDR3 reads TGTGCCAGCAGCTGGACTGAACCTGGGAATCAGCCCCAGCATTTT. Its protein is CASSWTEPGNQPQHF.

By sample share, this clonotype is medium-sized (0.01 to 0.1%). J is TRBJ2-3 and V is TRBV7-2; 7 positions match TRBD2. Germline values: CDR1 SGHTA, CDR2 FQGNSA. Unmatched junction bases numbered 6, after V lost 7 bases and J lost 2 bases. This CDR3 has 14 amino acids. CDR3: CASNPGLFTDTQYF. In DNA, the CDR3 is TGTGCCAGCAACCCGGGACTATTCACAGATACGCAGTATTTT.

This rearrangement joins TRBV20-1 to TRBJ2-5, with TRBD1 as a possible D gene (6 bases). Germline assignment: CDR1 DFQATT and CDR2 SNEGSKA (reference sequence). This CDR3 comprises 10 residues. The DNA of the CDR3 is TGCACGCACAGGGCGGAGACCCAGTACTTC. It yields the protein CTHRAETQYF.

The table lists this clonotype with a few counts. This chain links TRBV7-2 with TRBJ1-4; the D is unclear. Trimming stripped 3 bases from V and 14 bases from J, with 10 bases between. Looked up from germline, CDR1 is SGHTA and CDR2 is FQGNSA. This CDR3 has 11 amino acids. The CDR3 DNA reads as TGTGCCAGCAGCTTTGAAGGCGTTCTGTTTTTT. Translation: CASSFEGVLFF. Drawing the rest from reference TRBV7-2 and TRBJ1-4, the complete variable domain is GAGVSQSPSNKVTEKGKDVELRCDPISGHTALYWYRQSLGQGLEFLIYFQGNSAPDKSGLPSDRFSAERTGGSVSTLTIQRTQQEDSAVYLCASSFEGVLFFGSGTQLSVL.

The V gene is TRBV7-2, the J gene TRBJ1-5; D may be TRBD1 (5 bases). The CDR3 extends over 16 amino acids. CDR1 is SGHTA, CDR2 FQGNSA, per germline. Trimming cost V 1 base and J 7 bases, with 17 bases left between them. The CDR3 loop reads CASSLVERGARQPQHF. Here the CDR3 DNA reads TGTGCCAGCAGCTTAGTCGAGCGGGGCGCGAGACAGCCCCAGCATTTT.

The chain carries TRBV7-6 and TRBJ2-7; no clear D. The V gene's germline CDR1 is SGHVS and CDR2 FNYEAQ. The CDR3 has 14 amino acids. The V gene lost 0 bases and the J gene lost 0 bases, with 6 bases spanning the gap. CDR3 nucleotide sequence: TGTGCCAGCAGCTTAGCCAGGAGCTCCTACGAGCAGTACGTC. Protein: CASSLARSSYEQYV.

This clonotype was seen a few times. The chain recombines TRBV5-4 with TRBJ2-3; possibly TRBD1 for D (6 bases). Per the germline V gene, CDR1 is SGHNT and CDR2 is YYREEE (reference sequence). This CDR3 comprises 16 residues. Between the trimmed V and J ends, which lost 5 bases and 0 bases, there was a span of 16 bases. The CDR3 loop reads CASSYPQGSSTDTQYF. The CDR3 DNA follows: TGTGCCAGCAGTTACCCCCAGGGGTCTAGCACAGATACGCAGTATTTT.

In its sample, this clonotype was seen many times. This chain uses TRBV12-3 or TRBV12-4 with TRBJ1-2, with a tentative D call TRBD1 (6 bases). This CDR3 region has 15 residues. The germline V and J ends were trimmed by 5 bases and 4 bases, with 17 bases remaining between them. The CDR3 nucleotides read TGTGCCAGCAGTCCAGGGGCCCCTTCCATCTATGGCTACACCTTC. Encoded protein: CASSPGAPSIYGYTF.

The V and J genes are TRBV19 and TRBJ1-1; weak D call: TRBD1 (6 bases). V was pared by 8 bases and J by 4 bases, with 14 bases between. This CDR3 is 13 amino acids long. Germline V CDR1 and CDR2: LNHDA, SQIVND (reference sequence). The CDR3 DNA is TGTGCCAGTCACAGGGAAACGGGCACTGAAGCTTTCTTT. It is translated as CASHRETGTEAFF.

This chain links TRBV19 with TRBJ1-2; a weak D match, TRBD1 (5 bases). V was pared by 3 bases and J by 1 base, with 12 bases between. From germline, CDR1 is LNHDA and CDR2 SQIVND (reference sequence). The CDR3 length is 15 residues. The CDR3 DNA follows: TGTGCCAGTAGTATGGGGACGAGTGATAACTATGGCTACACCTTC. Translated, it gives CASSMGTSDNYGYTF.

This clonotype showed up just a few times. This chain links TRBV7-6 with TRBJ2-7; no clear D. Germline CDR1 SGHVS, CDR2 FNYEAQ. Trimming stripped 3 bases from V and 1 base from J, with 19 bases between. The CDR3 length is 17 residues. CDR3 DNA sequence: TGTGCCAGCAGCTTGCCACGGCAGGCTAGGGATTCCTACGAGCAGTACTTC. This translates into CASSLPRQARDSYEQYF.

This clonotype has only a few counts. J is TRBJ2-1 and V is TRBV6-2 or TRBV6-3, with 12 bases matching TRBD2. The CDR3 has 16 residues. CDR1 is MNHEY, CDR2 SVGEGT, per germline. J lost 4 bases, V lost 5 bases, and 6 bases had no gene match. The CDR3 coding sequence is TGTGCCAGCAGTCAAAGGACTAGCGGGAAGTACAATGAGCAGTTCTTC. Protein: CASSQRTSGKYNEQFF.

In its sample, this clonotype was seen a few times. The chain joins TRBV7-4 to TRBJ2-3, with D perhaps TRBD1 (6 bases). The V and J ends lost 7 bases and 4 bases respectively, with 21 bases between them. This CDR3 has 16 residues. Germline loops: CDR1 SGHVT, CDR2 SQSDAQ. In DNA, the CDR3 is TGTGCCAGCACCCTACCCTCCCAACAGGGACCAGATACGCAGTATTTT. Protein product: CASTLPSQQGPDTQYF.